This T cell receptor beta chain was recorded in a study of OX40 agonist ivuxolimab in advanced cancers. The table lists this clone with a few counts. The data were produced by immunoSEQ multiplex PCR, yet TCRdb's version contains in-frame clones alone and is incomplete. The sample contains tens of thousands of clones, over 75% of which appear only once. V lost 6 bases and J 12 bases, leaving 15 bases between the germline ends. The germline gives CDR1 KGHSH, CDR2 LQKENI. CDR3 size: 12 residues. J is TRBJ2-1 and V is TRBV18; tentative D call: TRBD1 (6 bases). Material: CD4+ or CD8+ T cells sorted from blood, obtained in a trial of the OX40 agonist ivuxolimab. The source is an adult with an advanced solid tumor such as melanoma, head and neck, liver or kidney cancer. The CDR3 is CASSTIQGGQFF. The CDR3 nucleotides read TGTGCCAGCTCCACAATACAGGGTGGGCAGTTCTTC.